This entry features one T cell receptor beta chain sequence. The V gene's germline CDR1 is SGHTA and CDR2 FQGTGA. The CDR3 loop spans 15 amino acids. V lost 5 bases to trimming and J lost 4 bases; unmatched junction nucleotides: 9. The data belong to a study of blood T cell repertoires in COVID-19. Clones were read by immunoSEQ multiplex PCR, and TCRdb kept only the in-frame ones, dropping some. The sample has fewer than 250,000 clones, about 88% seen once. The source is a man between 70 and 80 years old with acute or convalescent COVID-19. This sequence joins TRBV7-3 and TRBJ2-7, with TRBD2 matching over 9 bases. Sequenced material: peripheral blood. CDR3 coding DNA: TGTGCCAGCAGCCCCGCTAGCGGGGTAGGGTACGAGCAGTACTTC. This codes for CASSPASGVGYEQYF.